This T cell receptor (beta chain) emerged from a study of tumor-infiltrating lymphocytes in primary liver carcinoma. Overall study context: The patient population consisted of men and women between 30 and 69 years of age. Tumors, staged T1-T3 N0M0, spanned 4.2 to 10 cm. The study's findings and limits: With p = 0.039, the top-250-clone fraction in tumors significantly exceeded that in blood.

From germline, CDR1 is MGHRA and CDR2 YSYEKL. The V gene end was trimmed by 3 bases and the J gene end by 1 base; junction bases not matched to a gene: 8. The CDR3 consists of 17 residues. Co-extraction yielded RNA and DNA from around 20-30 mg of unsorted bulk tissue. Each individual tumor supplied samples from five separate regions. With a constant-region primer, TCR beta cDNA was made from approximately 510 ng of total RNA. Generation of the TCR beta libraries relied on three nested multiplex PCR rounds using slightly modified ARM-PCR. TRBV1-TRBV30 forward primers and a C-beta reverse primer were used in the first two PCR rounds, which each ran for about 10 cycles. TCRdb independently ran MiXCR on the multiplex PCR reads; one entry per CDR3 protein. The sample carries 45,000 or so distinct CDR3 sequences, 73% recorded once. The table lists this clonotype with a count of one. The antigen is unknown.

The sample comprised liver tumor tissue from sampling region 2. This sample's subset: tumor region T2, inferior pole. This sequence was found in a middle-aged man with primary liver carcinoma and hepatitis B virus infection. V gene TRBV4-1 combines with J gene TRBJ2-2; TRBD1 matches 7 bases. Here the CDR3 reads CASSHQTGVLNTGELFF. The DNA for the CDR3 is TGCGCCAGCAGCCACCAAACAGGGGTCCTGAACACCGGGGAGCTGTTTTTT.